These 26 T cell receptor beta chains share one sample of origin, sequenced in a study of blood T cell repertoires in COVID-19. The table came from immunoSEQ multiplex PCR; TCRdb's copy has only in-frame clones and leaves some out. Found here are about 140,000 clones, 80% of them singletons; the top ten hold 5%. Input material: peripheral blood. These receptors all come from a woman aged 45-60 years with acute or convalescent COVID-19.

The chain joins TRBV19 to TRBJ1-5, with 7 bases fitting TRBD1. The CDR3 spans 13 residues. J was trimmed by 6 bases and V by 5 bases; bases with no gene match: 4. CDR1 is LNHDA, CDR2 SQIVND, per germline (reference sequence). CDR3 loop: CASSGTDGQPQHF. The CDR3 coding sequence is TGTGCCAGTAGTGGGACAGACGGTCAGCCCCAGCATTTT.

This clone showed up just a few times. The rearrangement uses TRBV4-2 and TRBJ2-7, with TRBD1 matching 7 bases. This CDR3 region has 15 residues. J was trimmed by 5 bases and V by 0 bases; bases with no gene match: 7. The germline V gene encodes CDR1 LGHNA and CDR2 YNFKEQ. Written as DNA, the CDR3 is TGTGCCAGCAGCCAAGACAAGGGGGCTGTCGACGAGCAGTACTTC. Amino acids: CASSQDKGAVDEQYF.

This chain uses TRBV12-5 with TRBJ1-5; D possibly corresponds to TRBD1 (6 bases). The CDR3 has 12 amino acids. The germline V and J ends were trimmed by 3 bases and 7 bases, with 7 bases remaining between them. Germline lookup yields CDR1 LGHNT and CDR2 FRNRAP. CDR3 in amino acids: CASGLQGQPQHF. The CDR3 DNA reads as TGTGCTAGTGGTTTACAGGGCCAGCCCCAGCATTTT.

The V call is TRBV11-1, the J call TRBJ2-7, with 8 bases identical to TRBD1. In germline, CDR1 is SGHAT, CDR2 FQDESV (reference sequence). The J segment lost 2 bases and the V segment lost 1 base, leaving 4 bases of the junction unmatched. The CDR3 sequence is 15 residues long. The CDR3 DNA sequence: TGTGCCAGCAGCTTAGGGTCACAGGGGGCCTACGAGCAGTACTTC. This encodes CASSLGSQGAYEQYF.

This chain links TRBV7-2 with TRBJ2-7; a possible D gene is TRBD1 (6 bases). CDR1 SGHTA and CDR2 FQGNSA come from the germline V gene. V was clipped by 5 bases and J by 3 bases, with 17 bases between them. CDR3 size: 15 residues. The CDR3 loop is CASSPRQGPYYEQYF. DNA for the CDR3: TGTGCCAGCAGCCCGCGGCAGGGGCCATACTACGAGCAGTACTTC.

The sample holds one count of this clone. J is TRBJ1-4 and V is TRBV6-1; the match to TRBD1 covers 7 bases. V trimming: 3 bases; J trimming: 7 bases; junction bases outside the gene matches: 8. This CDR3 region has 15 residues. Germline V gene sequence: CDR1 MNHNS, CDR2 SASEGT. Here the CDR3 reads CASSDKGGRAEKLFF. Here the CDR3 DNA reads TGTGCCAGCAGTGATAAAGGGGGCCGGGCTGAAAAACTGTTTTTT.

This clone was seen more than once but under ten times. The chain is built from TRBV19 and TRBJ1-4, with 8 bases lining up with TRBD1. V shed 5 bases, J shed 10 bases, and the junction held 9 bases outside the gene matches. CDR1 is LNHDA, CDR2 SQIVND, per germline (reference sequence). The CDR3 has 14 amino acids. CDR3 loop: CASSPGQGAAKLFF. In DNA form, the CDR3 reads TGTGCCAGTAGTCCTGGGCAGGGGGCGGCAAAACTGTTTTTT.

The chain recombines TRBV11-2 with TRBJ2-1; TRBD2 is a possible D gene (6 bases). The ends were cut back, 2 bases at V and 3 bases at J, with 17 bases in the middle. This CDR3 region has 17 residues. Germline V gene lookup returns CDR1 SGHAT and CDR2 FQNNGV. The CDR3 bases are TGTGCCAGCAGCTTATGGGGGGTGCTGGTTCGCTACAATGAGCAGTTCTTC. Its translation is CASSLWGVLVRYNEQFF.

The chain has TRBV7-8 and TRBJ1-2; 10 bases map to TRBD1. The CDR3 sequence is 16 residues long. With 1 base clipped from V and 8 bases from J, the junction kept 10 bases outside the gene matches. Germline CDR1 SGHVS, CDR2 FQNEAQ. DNA of the CDR3: TGTGCCAGCAGCTTAGAACCGGGACAGGGGTTAGGAGGCTACACCTTC. Amino acids: CASSLEPGQGLGGYTF.

The chain has TRBV4-2 and TRBJ1-3, with D unresolved. Germline lookup yields CDR1 LGHNA and CDR2 YNFKEQ. The CDR3 covers 17 residues. The germline V and J ends were trimmed by 0 bases and 0 bases, with 12 bases remaining between them. This CDR3 is CASSQDLREFSGNTIYF. CDR3 DNA sequence: TGTGCCAGCAGCCAAGATCTGAGGGAGTTCTCTGGAAACACCATATATTTT.

The J gene is TRBJ1-5, the V gene TRBV19; weak D call: TRBD1 (5 bases). Trimming cost V 2 bases and J 7 bases, with 9 bases left between them. Looked up from germline, CDR1 is LNHDA and CDR2 is SQIVND (reference sequence). This CDR3 has 13 amino acids. CDR3 region: CASSIIRGQPQHF. CDR3 DNA sequence: TGTGCCAGTAGTATAATCCGGGGGCAGCCCCAGCATTTT.

This clone came up once. CDR3 in DNA: TGTGCCAGCAGCAACAGGGGAGAGGGGACCGGGGAGCTGTTTTTT. Translating it yields CASSNRGEGTGELFF. This sequence joins TRBV9 and TRBJ2-2, with 7 bases matching TRBD1. J lost 5 bases, V lost 4 bases, and 8 bases had no gene match. CDR3 length: 15 residues. CDR1 is SGDLS, CDR2 YYNGEE, per germline.

In this sample, this clone turned up a few times. V and J are TRBV6-2 or TRBV6-3 and TRBJ1-5, with D tentatively TRBD1 (5 bases). Germline-derived CDR1 and CDR2 are MNHEY and SVGEGT. V dropped 2 bases and J dropped 3 bases, with 14 bases sitting between them. This CDR3 is 16 amino acids long. The CDR3 sequence: CASSYGSRGYNQPQHF. In nucleotides, the CDR3 is TGTGCCAGCAGTTACGGCTCGCGGGGGTACAATCAGCCCCAGCATTTT.

CDR3 DNA: TGCGCCAGCAGCCAGGAAGGCAACAGGGGTGGCTACACCTTC. Translated, it gives CASSQEGNRGGYTF. The rearrangement uses TRBV4-3 and TRBJ1-2, with 7 bases that match TRBD1. Trimming took 3 bases from V and 7 from J; bases not matched to a gene: 8. This CDR3 region has 14 residues. Germline-derived CDR1 and CDR2 are LGHNA and YSLEER.

The CDR3, as DNA: TGTGCCAGCAGCCTGACGGGGTATGAGACCCAGTACTTC. It specifies CASSLTGYETQYF. V usage is TRBV7-9 and J usage is TRBJ2-5, with a weak D call TRBD2 (5 bases). CDR3 size: 13 residues. Germline CDR1 is SEHNR and CDR2 is FQNEAQ (reference sequence). V was clipped by 5 bases and J by 5 bases, with 12 bases between them.

In its sample, this clone was seen a few times. The gene calls are TRBV2 and TRBJ1-4; D gene unclear. This CDR3 comprises 15 residues. The V end lost 8 bases, the J end lost 5 bases, and 18 bases lay between the germline ends. Per germline, CDR1 SNHLY and CDR2 FYNNEI. CDR3 in amino acids: CASSEGAAANEKLFF. The CDR3 region has the DNA TGTGCCAGCTCCGAAGGCGCAGCGGCCAATGAAAAACTGTTTTTT. The complete variable domain, with remaining parts taken from reference TRBV2 and TRBJ1-4, reads EPEVTQTPSHQVTQMGQEVILRCVPISNHLYFYWYRQILGQKVEFLVSFYNNEISEKSEIFDDQFSVERPDGSNFTLKIRSTKLEDSAMYFCASSEGAAANEKLFFGSGTQLSVL.

The chain recombines TRBV30 with TRBJ1-5, with D perhaps matching TRBD1 (5 bases). Trimming removed 0 bases from V and 6 bases from J, with 9 bases in between. Germline values: CDR1 GTSNPN, CDR2 SVGIG (reference sequence). This CDR3 has 13 amino acids. The CDR3: CAWSVLGGQPQHF. In DNA form, the CDR3 reads TGTGCCTGGAGTGTACTCGGGGGTCAGCCCCAGCATTTT.

The chain links TRBV2 to TRBJ1-5; 8 bases are shared with TRBD1. The CDR3 contains 16 residues. The germline V gene encodes CDR1 SNHLY and CDR2 FYNNEI. The junction had 14 bases not matched to a gene; V was cut back by 8 bases and J by 5 bases. CDR3 amino acids: CASSFGWTGQDQPQHF. In nucleotides, the CDR3 is TGTGCCAGCTCCTTTGGCTGGACAGGGCAGGATCAGCCCCAGCATTTT.

The chain joins TRBV18 to TRBJ2-4, with 7 nucleotides matching TRBD1. The germline V gene has CDR1 KGHSH and CDR2 LQKENI. The CDR3 length is 14 residues. V was clipped by 3 bases and J by 8 bases; unmatched bases: 7. The CDR3 sequence is CASSPEQGSDIQYF. The CDR3 DNA reads TGTGCCAGCTCACCCGAACAGGGGTCAGACATTCAGTACTTC.

The chain links TRBV5-6 to TRBJ2-5; no clear D gene. CDR3 length equals 13 residues. Trimming took off 5 bases at V and 5 bases at J, with 13 bases between the two ends. Germline V gene lookup returns CDR1 SGHDT and CDR2 YYEEEE. The CDR3 protein is CASSSVSVETQYF. The CDR3 coding sequence is TGTGCCAGCAGTTCTGTCTCGGTGGAGACCCAGTACTTC.

The chain couples TRBV4-3 to TRBJ1-2, with 12 bases identical to TRBD1. This CDR3 is 21 amino acids long. The germline V gene encodes CDR1 LGHNA and CDR2 YSLEER. The V gene end was trimmed by 2 bases and the J gene end by 6 bases; junction bases not matched to a gene: 22. The CDR3 spells CASSQLTAGTGGDLALDGYTF. Here the CDR3 DNA reads TGCGCCAGCAGCCAACTTACAGCCGGGACAGGGGGCGATTTGGCCCTCGATGGCTACACCTTC.

The chain couples TRBV15 to TRBJ2-7, with a tentative D call TRBD2 (7 bases). Looked up from germline, CDR1 is LNHNV and CDR2 is YYDKDF (reference sequence). The V end lost 3 bases, the J end lost 0 bases, and 12 bases lay between the germline ends. The CDR3 is 15 residues long. For the CDR3, the DNA is TGTGCCACCAGCAGGGGGGGGGCGAACTCCTACGAGCAGTACTTC. It codes for CATSRGGANSYEQYF.

V is TRBV28 and J is TRBJ2-5; TRBD2 is a possible D gene (6 bases). The CDR3 sequence is 13 residues long. Trimming shortened V by 7 bases and J by 2 bases, and 11 bases separated the two germline ends. The germline V gene has CDR1 MDHEN and CDR2 SYDVKM. This chain's CDR3 is CASNYGGQETQYF. The CDR3 DNA sequence: TGTGCCAGCAACTACGGAGGGCAAGAGACCCAGTACTTC.

The rearrangement joins TRBV2 to TRBJ2-7, with 7 bases identical to TRBD1. V lost 8 bases, J lost 0 bases, and 4 bases stayed unmatched. Per germline, CDR1 SNHLY and CDR2 FYNNEI. The CDR3 has 13 residues. The CDR3 loop reads CASLRDSSYEQYF. The CDR3 DNA follows: TGTGCCAGCTTACGGGACAGCTCCTACGAGCAGTACTTC. Looking up the rest from reference TRBV2 and TRBJ2-7 gives the full variable domain: EPEVTQTPSHQVTQMGQEVILRCVPISNHLYFYWYRQILGQKVEFLVSFYNNEISEKSEIFDDQFSVERPDGSNFTLKIRSTKLEDSAMYFCASLRDSSYEQYFGPGTRLTVT.

The chain combines TRBV7-2 with TRBJ2-1, with TRBD1 as a possible D gene (6 bases). The CDR3 has 15 amino acids. V was cut by 3 bases and J by 3 bases, with 12 bases left in between. CDR1 SGHTA and CDR2 FQGNSA come from the germline V gene. Written as DNA, the CDR3 is TGTGCCAGCAGCTTCGTGGGACATTACTACAATGAGCAGTTCTTC. Translated: CASSFVGHYYNEQFF.

The rearrangement joins TRBV7-8 to TRBJ1-5; no firm D call. CDR3 length equals 16 residues. Germline V lookup: CDR1 SGHVS, CDR2 FQNEAQ. V lost 0 bases to trimming and J lost 1 base, with 10 bases between them. CDR3 in amino acids: CASSLARVGSNQPQHF. The CDR3 DNA follows: TGTGCCAGCAGCTTAGCGCGGGTGGGGAGCAATCAGCCCCAGCATTTT.